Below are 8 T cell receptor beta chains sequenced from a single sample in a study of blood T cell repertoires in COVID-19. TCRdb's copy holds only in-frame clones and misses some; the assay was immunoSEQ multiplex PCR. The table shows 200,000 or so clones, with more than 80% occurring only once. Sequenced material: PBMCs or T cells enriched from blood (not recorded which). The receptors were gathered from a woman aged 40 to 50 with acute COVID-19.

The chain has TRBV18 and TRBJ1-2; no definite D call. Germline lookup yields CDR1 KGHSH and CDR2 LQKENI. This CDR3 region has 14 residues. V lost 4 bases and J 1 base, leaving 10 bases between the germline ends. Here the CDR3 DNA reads TGTGCCAGCTCACTTCTAGACGGTAACTATGGCTACACCTTC. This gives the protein CASSLLDGNYGYTF.

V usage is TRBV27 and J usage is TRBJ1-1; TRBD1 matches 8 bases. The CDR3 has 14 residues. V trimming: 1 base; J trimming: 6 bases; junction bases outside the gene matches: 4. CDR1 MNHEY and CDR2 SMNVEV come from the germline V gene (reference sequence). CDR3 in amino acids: CASSLWSGGAEAFF. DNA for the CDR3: TGTGCCAGCAGTTTATGGTCAGGGGGCGCTGAAGCTTTCTTT.

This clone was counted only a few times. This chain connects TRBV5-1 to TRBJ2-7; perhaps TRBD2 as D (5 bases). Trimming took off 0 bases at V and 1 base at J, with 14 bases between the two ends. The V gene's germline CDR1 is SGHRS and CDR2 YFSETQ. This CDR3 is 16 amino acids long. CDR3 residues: CASSLGRPATSYEQYF. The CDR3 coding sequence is TGCGCCAGCAGCTTGGGGAGGCCCGCTACTTCCTACGAGCAGTACTTC.

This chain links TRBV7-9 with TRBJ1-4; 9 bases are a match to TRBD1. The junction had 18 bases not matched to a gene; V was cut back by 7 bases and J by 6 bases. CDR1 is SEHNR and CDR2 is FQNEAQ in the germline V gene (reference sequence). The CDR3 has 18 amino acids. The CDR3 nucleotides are TGTGCCAGCACCGCGGGACAGGGAAAGGGGAATGCCCATGAAAAACTGTTTTTT. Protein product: CASTAGQGKGNAHEKLFF.

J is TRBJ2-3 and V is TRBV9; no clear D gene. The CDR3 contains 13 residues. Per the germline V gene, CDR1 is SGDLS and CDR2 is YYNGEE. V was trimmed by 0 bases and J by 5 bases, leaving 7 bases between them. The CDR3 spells CASSVAYIDTQYF. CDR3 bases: TGTGCCAGCAGCGTAGCTTATATAGATACGCAGTATTTT.

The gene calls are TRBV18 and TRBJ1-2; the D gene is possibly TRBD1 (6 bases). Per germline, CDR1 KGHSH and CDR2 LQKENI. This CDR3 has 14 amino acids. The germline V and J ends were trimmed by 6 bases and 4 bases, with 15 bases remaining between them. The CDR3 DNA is TGTGCCAGCTCCCCGGACAGTTCAAGCTATGGCTACACCTTC. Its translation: CASSPDSSSYGYTF.

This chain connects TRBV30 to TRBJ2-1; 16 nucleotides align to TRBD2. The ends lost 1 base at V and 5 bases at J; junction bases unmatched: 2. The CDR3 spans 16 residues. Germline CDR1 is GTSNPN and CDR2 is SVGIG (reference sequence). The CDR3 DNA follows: TGTGCCTGGAGTGGCGGGACTAGCGGGGGGGACAATGAGCAGTTCTTC. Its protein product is CAWSGGTSGGDNEQFF.

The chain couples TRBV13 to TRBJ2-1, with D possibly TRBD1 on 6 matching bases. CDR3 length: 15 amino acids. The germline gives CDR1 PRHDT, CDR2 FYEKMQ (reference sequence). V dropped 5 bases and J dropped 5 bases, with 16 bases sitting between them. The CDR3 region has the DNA TGTGCCAGCAGCGCGACAGGTTCGTCGAACAATGAGCAGTTCTTC. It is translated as CASSATGSSNNEQFF.